Each of the 21 T cell receptor beta chains below was sequenced from the same sample in a study of shared clonotypes between healthy human individuals. Profiled with immunoSEQ multiplex PCR; TCRdb holds only in-frame clones, not every one. The sample consists of roughly 530,000 clones, 96% of them appearing once. Sequenced material: naive CD4+ T cells sorted from blood. Subset reported: CD45RA+ positively selected. These receptors were obtained from a woman aged 30 to 39 in good health.

The chain combines TRBV4-2 with TRBJ2-2, with 8 bases identical to TRBD1. V trimming: 0 bases; J trimming: 3 bases; junction bases outside the gene matches: 0. The CDR3 has 15 residues. In germline, CDR1 is LGHNA, CDR2 YNFKEQ. CDR3 nucleotide sequence: TGTGCCAGCAGCCAAGAGGACAGGGACACCGGGGAGCTGTTTTTT. Translating it yields CASSQEDRDTGELFF.

This clone was seen just once. The chain has TRBV29-1 and TRBJ2-2; D remains unclear. The germline CDR1 and CDR2 sequences are SQVTM and ANQGSEA. The CDR3 contains 13 residues. Trimming removed 3 bases from V and 1 base from J, with 6 bases in between. The CDR3 sequence is CSVDKGNTGELFF. DNA for the CDR3: TGCAGCGTTGATAAGGGGAACACCGGGGAGCTGTTTTTT.

This clone was picked up one time. The rearrangement links TRBV13 to TRBJ2-1; TRBD2 agrees at 10 bases. This CDR3 is 15 amino acids long. The germline CDR1 and CDR2 sequences are PRHDT and FYEKMQ (reference sequence). Losses at the gene ends were 6 bases for V and 4 bases for J; bases not matched to a gene: 6. CDR3 coding DNA: TGTGCCAGCAGTCAGCGGGAGGGCCAGTACAATGAGCAGTTCTTC. Its protein product is CASSQREGQYNEQFF.

The chain uses TRBV7-2 and TRBJ2-1; 12 nucleotides align to TRBD1. Germline V gene lookup returns CDR1 SGHTA and CDR2 FQGNSA. V shed 6 bases, J shed 7 bases, and the junction held 4 bases outside the gene matches. This CDR3 is 14 amino acids long. DNA for the CDR3: TGTGCCAGCAGTAGGGGACAGGGGGCGAATGAGCAGTTCTTC. Amino acids: CASSRGQGANEQFF.

The chain combines TRBV6-1 with TRBJ1-5; 8 nucleotides align to TRBD1. CDR1 is MNHNS, CDR2 SASEGT, per germline. V shed 4 bases, J shed 5 bases, and the junction held 4 bases outside the gene matches. The CDR3 consists of 14 residues. Here the CDR3 reads CASSVAGGDQPQHF. CDR3 nucleotide sequence: TGTGCCAGCAGTGTAGCAGGGGGCGATCAGCCCCAGCATTTT.

The J gene is TRBJ1-2, the V gene TRBV7-9; D uncertain. Trimming cost V 1 base and J 4 bases, with 4 bases left between them. The germline V gene encodes CDR1 SEHNR and CDR2 FQNEAQ (reference sequence). This CDR3 region has 12 residues. In DNA, the CDR3 is TGTGCCAGCAGCTTAGGAGCCTATGGCTACACCTTC. This sequence encodes CASSLGAYGYTF. The variable domain in full, with the rest retrieved from reference TRBV7-9 and TRBJ1-2, is DTGVSQNPRHKITKRGQNVTFRCDPISEHNRLYWYRQTLGQGPEFLTYFQNEAQLEKSRLLSDRFSAERPKGSFSTLEIQRTEQGDSAMYLCASSLGAYGYTFGSGTRLTVV.

The chain employs TRBV18 and TRBJ2-1; D may be TRBD1 (6 bases). Trimming stripped 3 bases from V and 7 bases from J, with 10 bases between. Germline V lookup: CDR1 KGHSH, CDR2 LQKENI. The CDR3 contains 13 residues. CDR3 amino acids: CASSPPGVNEQFF. The CDR3, as DNA: TGTGCCAGCTCACCTCCAGGGGTGAATGAGCAGTTCTTC.

The chain combines TRBV6-6 with TRBJ2-7, with 7 bases lining up with TRBD1. CDR3 size: 14 residues. With V trimmed by 6 bases and J by 2 bases, 7 bases remained unmatched. Germline CDR1 reads MNHNY; CDR2 reads SVGAGI (reference sequence). The CDR3 loop reads CASRWDSRAYEQYF. The CDR3 DNA follows: TGTGCCAGCAGGTGGGACAGTAGGGCCTACGAGCAGTACTTC.

The J gene is TRBJ2-2, the V gene TRBV27, with TRBD2 matching over 15 bases. Losses at the gene ends were 4 bases for V and 0 bases for J; bases not matched to a gene: 9. The CDR3 has 20 residues. CDR1 and CDR2 (germline): MNHEY, SMNVEV (reference sequence). CDR3 sequence: CASSWLGTSGGYTNTGELFF. The CDR3 nucleotides read TGTGCCAGCAGTTGGCTCGGGACTAGCGGGGGGTACACGAACACCGGGGAGCTGTTTTTT.

V and J are TRBV10-2 and TRBJ2-2; a weak D match, TRBD2 (7 bases). Germline CDR1 and CDR2: WSHSY and SAAADI. CDR3 size: 16 residues. With 6 bases removed from V and 0 bases from J, the gap between germline ends came to 14 bases. The DNA for the CDR3 is TGCGCCAGCAGCGTAGGGGGGGCCGCGAACACCGGGGAGCTGTTTTTT. Protein: CASSVGGAANTGELFF.

V is TRBV9 and J is TRBJ2-2, with D maybe TRBD2 (7 bases). With 2 bases removed from V and 1 base from J, the gap between germline ends came to 12 bases. The CDR3 is made up of 16 amino acids. Germline V lookup: CDR1 SGDLS, CDR2 YYNGEE. The CDR3 sequence: CASSVGGPLNTGELFF. CDR3 nucleotide sequence: TGTGCCAGCAGCGTCGGGGGGCCTTTGAACACCGGGGAGCTGTTTTTT.

The chain couples TRBV15 to TRBJ1-1; D uncertain. Germline V lookup: CDR1 LNHNV, CDR2 YYDKDF (reference sequence). This CDR3 has 15 amino acids. Trimming took off 3 bases at V and 8 bases at J, with 19 bases between the two ends. This chain's CDR3 is CATSRGHSKTGEAFF. In DNA, the CDR3 is TGTGCCACCAGCAGGGGCCATTCGAAAACGGGCGAAGCTTTCTTT.

This clone was counted only a few times. Other DNA sequences within the sample encode an identical CDR3. The V gene is TRBV18, the J gene TRBJ1-1; D gene uncertain. The CDR3 extends over 13 amino acids. Trimming took off 1 base at V and 1 base at J, with 4 bases between the two ends. The germline gives CDR1 KGHSH, CDR2 LQKENI. The DNA of the CDR3 is TGTGCCAGCTCACCACGGGAGAACACTGAAGCTTTCTTT. Translation gives CASSPRENTEAFF.

The J gene is TRBJ2-7, the V gene TRBV27; 7 nucleotides match TRBD1. V shed 5 bases and J 4 bases; nucleotides not matched to a gene: 14. There are 16 residues in the CDR3. Germline V gene sequence: CDR1 MNHEY, CDR2 SMNVEV (reference sequence). The CDR3 reads CASSRRTGAMLYEQYF. CDR3 sequence (DNA): TGTGCCAGCAGTAGGCGTACAGGGGCGATGTTGTACGAGCAGTACTTC.

The gene calls are TRBV2 and TRBJ1-3; the D is unclear. Between the trimmed V and J ends, which lost 10 bases and 2 bases, there was a span of 12 bases. The CDR3 is 13 residues long. Germline V gene data show CDR1 as SNHLY and CDR2 as FYNNEI. The CDR3: CAIKTPAGNTIYF. CDR3 coding DNA: TGTGCCATCAAGACCCCCGCTGGAAACACCATATATTTT.

This chain links TRBV19 with TRBJ2-5; 10 bases are a match to TRBD1. Near its end, the DNA agrees better with TRBJ2-7, so the J call may be wrong. Germline V CDR1 and CDR2: LNHDA, SQIVND (reference sequence). The CDR3 is 19 residues long. CDR3 region: CASSNSPLDPGQGTYEQYF. The CDR3 DNA follows: TGTGCCAGTAGCAATTCCCCCCTAGACCCGGGACAGGGGACCTACGAGCAGTACTTC.

This chain connects TRBV11-2 to TRBJ2-2, with D tentatively TRBD1 (5 bases). Germline V lookup: CDR1 SGHAT, CDR2 FQNNGV. This CDR3 has 16 residues. V lost 7 bases, J lost 8 bases, and 23 bases lay in between. In DNA, the CDR3 is TGTGCCAGCAAGGTTTCAAGGGGCAATCTCATTGGGGAGCTGTTTTTT. This gives the protein CASKVSRGNLIGELFF.

This chain uses TRBV19 with TRBJ1-2; D perhaps matches TRBD1 (6 bases). The CDR3 has 14 residues. V was trimmed by 5 bases and J by 7 bases, leaving 17 bases between them. CDR1 is LNHDA, CDR2 SQIVND, per germline (reference sequence). CDR3 in DNA: TGTGCCAGTAGTCCTTCGACAGGTTCTACTGGCTACACCTTC. Its protein product is CASSPSTGSTGYTF. The full variable domain, with the rest looked up from reference TRBV19 and TRBJ1-2, is DGGITQSPKYLFRKEGQNVTLSCEQNLNHDAMYWYRQDPGQGLRLIYYSQIVNDFQKGDIAEGYSVSREKKESFPLTVTSAQKNPTAFYLCASSPSTGSTGYTFGSGTRLTVV.

The rearrangement links TRBV5-1 to TRBJ2-1; D uncertain. Germline loops: CDR1 SGHRS, CDR2 YFSETQ. The CDR3 consists of 14 residues. V gave up 1 base and J gave up 0 bases, with 5 bases separating them. CDR3 sequence reads: CASSLPGSYNEQFF. The CDR3 DNA reads TGCGCCAGCAGCTTGCCTGGCTCCTACAATGAGCAGTTCTTC.

The chain carries TRBV7-6 and TRBJ1-3, with TRBD1 as a possible D gene (5 bases). CDR1 and CDR2 from the germline V gene are SGHVS and FNYEAQ. V was pared by 1 base and J by 0 bases, with 7 bases between. The CDR3 loop spans 15 amino acids. This CDR3 reads CASSLGRASGNTIYF. In DNA, the CDR3 is TGTGCCAGCAGCTTAGGCAGGGCCTCTGGAAACACCATATATTTT.

This chain uses TRBV27 with TRBJ2-7; D perhaps matches TRBD1 (6 bases). The length of the CDR3 is 15 residues. The germline gives CDR1 MNHEY, CDR2 SMNVEV (reference sequence). V lost 5 bases and J lost 3, with 17 bases in between. The CDR3 DNA reads as TGTGCCAGCAGTCAAACACAGGGTAGAGGCTACGAGCAGTACTTC. This codes for CASSQTQGRGYEQYF.